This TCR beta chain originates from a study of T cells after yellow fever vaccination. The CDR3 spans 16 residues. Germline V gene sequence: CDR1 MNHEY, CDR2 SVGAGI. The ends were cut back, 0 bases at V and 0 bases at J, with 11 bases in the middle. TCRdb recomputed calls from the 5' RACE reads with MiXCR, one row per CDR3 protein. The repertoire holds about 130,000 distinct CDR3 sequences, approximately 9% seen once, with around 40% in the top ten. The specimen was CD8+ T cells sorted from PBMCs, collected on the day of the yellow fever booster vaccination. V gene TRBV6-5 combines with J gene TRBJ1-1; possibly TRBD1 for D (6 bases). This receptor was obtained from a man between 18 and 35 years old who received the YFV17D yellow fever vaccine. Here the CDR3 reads CASSYSGDIMNTEAFF. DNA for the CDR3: TGTGCCAGCAGTTACTCGGGGGACATTATGAACACTGAAGCTTTCTTT.